The next 10 T cell receptor beta chains were all read from a single sample in a study of blood T cell repertoires in COVID-19. Generated by immunoSEQ multiplex PCR, the TCRdb table keeps only in-frame clones and is missing some. The table shows 100,000 to 150,000 clones, with roughly 69% occurring only once. Material for sequencing was peripheral blood. The receptors derive from a woman in her seventies with acute or convalescent COVID-19.

The chain joins TRBV2 to TRBJ2-7; tentatively, D is TRBD2 (5 bases). Deletions cut 6 bases from V and 2 bases from J, with 11 bases between. This CDR3 is 13 amino acids long. Germline V lookup: CDR1 SNHLY, CDR2 FYNNEI. In nucleotides, the CDR3 is TGTGCCAGCAGCGGCGAGGGCCCCTACGAGCAGTACTTC. Its protein is CASSGEGPYEQYF.

This clone has just one count. The chain uses TRBV9 and TRBJ2-1; 11 bases map to TRBD2. Germline V lookup: CDR1 SGDLS, CDR2 YYNGEE. The length of the CDR3 is 15 residues. Trimming at V came to 2 bases and at J to 3 bases, leaving 1 base not matched to a gene. The CDR3 DNA sequence: TGTGCCAGCAGCGTCACTAGCGGGGGCTACAATGAGCAGTTCTTC. Encoded protein: CASSVTSGGYNEQFF.

CDR3 loop: CASTGGDEQYF. DNA for the CDR3: TGTGCCAGCACCGGGGGAGACGAGCAGTACTTC. This chain connects TRBV5-6 to TRBJ2-7, with a tentative D call TRBD2 (6 bases). The CDR3 consists of 11 residues. The germline V gene has CDR1 SGHDT and CDR2 YYEEEE. Deletions cut 6 bases from V and 5 bases from J, with 9 bases between.

The V and J genes are TRBV27 and TRBJ1-1, with 9 bases identical to TRBD1. Germline loops: CDR1 MNHEY, CDR2 SMNVEV (reference sequence). J was trimmed by 5 bases and V by 3 bases; bases with no gene match: 10. This CDR3 region has 16 residues. The CDR3 is CASSLAQGARGTEAFF. The CDR3 bases are TGTGCCAGCAGTTTGGCACAGGGGGCGCGCGGGACTGAAGCTTTCTTT.

V is TRBV6-5 and J is TRBJ1-6, with a weak D call TRBD1 (6 bases). Germline CDR1 MNHEY, CDR2 SVGAGI. The CDR3 contains 14 residues. V was cut by 3 bases and J by 8 bases, with 11 bases left in between. CDR3 sequence reads: CASSYYRVDSPLHF. The DNA for the CDR3 is TGTGCCAGCAGTTATTACAGGGTGGATTCACCCCTCCACTTT.

This clone showed up just once. The chain combines TRBV2 with TRBJ1-3; 8 nucleotides align to TRBD1. V dropped 9 bases and J dropped 2; count of bases not matched to a gene: 0. The length of the CDR3 is 12 residues. CDR1 is SNHLY, CDR2 FYNNEI, per germline. The CDR3 reads CARGQAGNTIYF. Written as DNA, the CDR3 is TGTGCCAGGGGACAGGCTGGAAACACCATATATTTT.

This chain uses TRBV28 with TRBJ1-5; weak D call: TRBD1 (5 bases). There are 15 residues in the CDR3. Germline V lookup: CDR1 MDHEN, CDR2 SYDVKM. Trimming shortened V by 11 bases and J by 0 bases, and 17 bases separated the two germline ends. The DNA for the CDR3 is TGTGCCTCCGCAGACAGTGGTTATAGCAATCAGCCCCAGCATTTT. This sequence encodes CASADSGYSNQPQHF.

The chain has TRBV19 and TRBJ1-5; unclear D gene. Trimming stripped 3 bases from V and 6 bases from J, with 6 bases between. The CDR3 totals 12 residues. Germline CDR1 is LNHDA and CDR2 is SQIVND (reference sequence). In DNA, the CDR3 is TGTGCCAGTAGTATTAACGGTCAGCCCCAGCATTTT. Protein: CASSINGQPQHF.

This clone was found once. This chain links TRBV9 with TRBJ2-5; 11 bases are shared with TRBD2. Germline V gene data show CDR1 as SGDLS and CDR2 as YYNGEE. The CDR3 consists of 16 residues. V was clipped by 2 bases and J by 5 bases; unmatched bases: 8. The CDR3 region is CASSVLAGGPGETQYF. The CDR3 nucleotides read TGTGCCAGCAGCGTTTTAGCGGGAGGGCCAGGGGAGACCCAGTACTTC.

V is TRBV11-2 and J is TRBJ1-1, with a tentative D call TRBD1 (6 bases). V lost 2 bases and J 3 bases, leaving 13 bases between the germline ends. CDR3 size: 15 residues. In germline, CDR1 is SGHAT, CDR2 FQNNGV. In nucleotides, the CDR3 is TGTGCCAGCAGCTTACTATCTGCAGGGGACACTGAAGCTTTCTTT. This translates into CASSLLSAGDTEAFF.